This T cell receptor (beta chain) was sequenced during a study of T cell clusters in autoimmune cytopenias. About the study: TRB sequencing had a median about 52,000 reads and about 2,400 distinct clonotypes per sample. Points from the study as a whole: No experiment has yet validated the function of the T cell clusters defined in silico. No cluster-lack signature appeared between secondary cytopenia and chronic lymphocytic leukemia patients, apparently due to lymphoma masking. TRB repertoire shifts in secondary cytopenia and chronic lymphocytic leukemia mostly reflected lymphoma, not autoimmunity.

The CDR3 is 12 residues long. Germline V lookup: CDR1 SQVTM, CDR2 ANQGSEA. TRB rearrangements were amplified by touch-down multiplex PCR with mixed TRB-A/B primers. TCRdb re-called the multiplex PCR reads and catalogs CDR3 proteins one per entry, DNA excluded. Found here are about 3,900 distinct CDR3 sequences; the top ten clones hold around an eighth. This clonotype is large by frequency. What it binds is unknown. TRB amplification used 250 ng of peripheral blood genomic DNA. The rearrangement uses TRBV29-1 and TRBJ2-3; TCRdb indicates TRBD1, and absent DNA this call remains unverified. The sample was peripheral blood. The source is a human donor with an autoimmune cytopenia or autoimmune hepatitis (not recorded which). CDR3 sequence reads: CSVVTGGDTQYF.